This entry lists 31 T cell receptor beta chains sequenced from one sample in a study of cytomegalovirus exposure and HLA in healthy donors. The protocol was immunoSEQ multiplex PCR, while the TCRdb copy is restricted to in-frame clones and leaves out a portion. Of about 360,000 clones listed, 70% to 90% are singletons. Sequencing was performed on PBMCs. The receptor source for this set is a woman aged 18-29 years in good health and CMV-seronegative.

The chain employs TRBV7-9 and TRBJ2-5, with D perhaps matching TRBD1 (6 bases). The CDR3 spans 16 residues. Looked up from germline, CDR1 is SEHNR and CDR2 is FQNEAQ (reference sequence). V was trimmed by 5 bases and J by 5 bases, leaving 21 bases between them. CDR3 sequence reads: CASSTPYGTILETQYF. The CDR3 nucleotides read TGTGCCAGCAGCACCCCATACGGGACAATCCTCGAGACCCAGTACTTC.

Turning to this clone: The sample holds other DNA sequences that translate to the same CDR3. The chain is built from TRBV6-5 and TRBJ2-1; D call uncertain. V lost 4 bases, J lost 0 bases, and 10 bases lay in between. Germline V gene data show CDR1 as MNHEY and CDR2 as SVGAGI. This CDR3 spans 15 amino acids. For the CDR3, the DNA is TGTGCCAGCAGTTCCCCGGGTGGCTCCTACAATGAGCAGTTCTTC. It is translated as CASSSPGGSYNEQFF.

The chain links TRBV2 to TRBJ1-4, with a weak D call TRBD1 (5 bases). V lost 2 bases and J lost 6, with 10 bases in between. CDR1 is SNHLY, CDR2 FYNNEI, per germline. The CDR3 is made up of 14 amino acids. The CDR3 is CASSERVRDEKLFF. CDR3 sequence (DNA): TGTGCCAGCAGTGAACGGGTCAGGGATGAAAAACTGTTTTTT.

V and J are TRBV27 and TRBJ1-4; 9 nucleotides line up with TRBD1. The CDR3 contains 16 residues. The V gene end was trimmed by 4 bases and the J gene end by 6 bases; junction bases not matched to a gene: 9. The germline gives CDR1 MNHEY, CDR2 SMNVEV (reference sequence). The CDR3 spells CASSSGIRDRDEKLFF. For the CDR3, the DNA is TGTGCCAGCAGTTCCGGAATCCGGGACAGGGATGAAAAACTGTTTTTT.

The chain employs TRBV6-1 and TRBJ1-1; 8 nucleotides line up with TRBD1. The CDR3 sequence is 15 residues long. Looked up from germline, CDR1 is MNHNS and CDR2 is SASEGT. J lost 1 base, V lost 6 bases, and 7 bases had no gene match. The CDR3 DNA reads TGTGCCAGCAGCCGACAGGGGACGGGGAACACTGAAGCTTTCTTT. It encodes CASSRQGTGNTEAFF.

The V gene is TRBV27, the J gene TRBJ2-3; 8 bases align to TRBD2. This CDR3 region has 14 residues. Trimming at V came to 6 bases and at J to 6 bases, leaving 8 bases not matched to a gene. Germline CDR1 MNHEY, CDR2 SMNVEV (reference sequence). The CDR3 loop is CASSPGLAGDTQYF. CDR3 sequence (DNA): TGTGCCAGCAGCCCTGGACTAGCAGGGGATACGCAGTATTTT.

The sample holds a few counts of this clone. CDR3 sequence: CASSVVRGNGYTF. The CDR3 DNA sequence: TGTGCCAGCAGTGTGGTCAGGGGCAATGGCTACACCTTC. V gene TRBV6-1 combines with J gene TRBJ1-2; D may be TRBD1 (6 bases). Looked up from germline, CDR1 is MNHNS and CDR2 is SASEGT. V was trimmed by 4 bases and J by 6 bases, leaving 12 bases between them. The CDR3 is made up of 13 amino acids.

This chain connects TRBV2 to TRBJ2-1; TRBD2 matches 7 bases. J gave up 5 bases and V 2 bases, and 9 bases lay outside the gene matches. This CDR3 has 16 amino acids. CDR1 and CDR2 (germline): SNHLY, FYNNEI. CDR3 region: CASSEPGASGHNEQFF. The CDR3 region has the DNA TGTGCCAGCAGTGAACCCGGAGCTAGCGGACACAATGAGCAGTTCTTC.

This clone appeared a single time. The CDR3 protein is CASSLRLDGTPNIGYTF. Here the CDR3 DNA reads TGTGCCAGCAGTCTGCGACTTGACGGGACTCCGAACATCGGCTACACCTTC. V is TRBV27 and J is TRBJ1-2; D may be TRBD1 (5 bases). The CDR3 runs 17 residues. Germline V lookup: CDR1 MNHEY, CDR2 SMNVEV (reference sequence). Trimming cost V 5 bases and J 8 bases, with 27 bases left between them.

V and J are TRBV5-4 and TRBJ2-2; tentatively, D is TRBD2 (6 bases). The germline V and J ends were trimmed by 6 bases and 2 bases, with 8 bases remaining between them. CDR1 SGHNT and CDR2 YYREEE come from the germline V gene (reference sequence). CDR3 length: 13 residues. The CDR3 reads CASNGGNTGELFF. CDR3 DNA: TGTGCCAGCAACGGGGGTAACACCGGGGAGCTGTTTTTT.

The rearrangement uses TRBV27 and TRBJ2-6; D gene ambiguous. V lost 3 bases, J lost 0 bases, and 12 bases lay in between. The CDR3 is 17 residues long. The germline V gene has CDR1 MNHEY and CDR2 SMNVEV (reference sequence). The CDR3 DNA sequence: TGTGCCAGCAGTTTTAGTACAGCCTTCTCTGGGGCCAACGTCCTGACTTTC. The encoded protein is CASSFSTAFSGANVLTF. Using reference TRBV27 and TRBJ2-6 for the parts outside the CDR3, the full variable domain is EAQVTQNPRYLITVTGKKLTVTCSQNMNHEYMSWYRQDPGLGLRQIYYSMNVEVTDKGDVPEGYKVSRKEKRNFPLILESPSPNQTSLYFCASSFSTAFSGANVLTFGAGSRLTVL.

CDR3 protein: CASSDKGLLNQPQHF. For the CDR3, the DNA is TGTGCCAGCAGTGACAAGGGGCTACTTAATCAGCCCCAGCATTTT. The chain joins TRBV2 to TRBJ1-5; D is perhaps TRBD1 (5 bases). V lost 3 bases and J 4 bases, leaving 13 bases between the germline ends. CDR1 is SNHLY, CDR2 FYNNEI, per germline. CDR3 length equals 15 residues.

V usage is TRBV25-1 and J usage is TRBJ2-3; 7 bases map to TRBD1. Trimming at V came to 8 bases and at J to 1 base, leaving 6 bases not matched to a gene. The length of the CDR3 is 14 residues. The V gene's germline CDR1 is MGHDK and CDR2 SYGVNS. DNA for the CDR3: TGTGCCAGCGGTCGAACAGGGGGCACAGATACGCAGTATTTT. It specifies CASGRTGGTDTQYF.

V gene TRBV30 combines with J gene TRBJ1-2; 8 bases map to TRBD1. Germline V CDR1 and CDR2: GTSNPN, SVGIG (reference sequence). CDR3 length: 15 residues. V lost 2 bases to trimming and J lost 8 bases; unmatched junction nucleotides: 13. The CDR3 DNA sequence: TGTGCCTGGAGTTTTGGACAGGGCGGACAAGGGGGCTACACCTTC. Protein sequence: CAWSFGQGGQGGYTF.

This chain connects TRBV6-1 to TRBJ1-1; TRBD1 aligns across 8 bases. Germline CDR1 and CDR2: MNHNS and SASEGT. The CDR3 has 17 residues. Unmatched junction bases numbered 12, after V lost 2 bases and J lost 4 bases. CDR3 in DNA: TGTGCCAGCAGTGAAACGAGGACAGGGTCTATGAGCACTGAAGCTTTCTTT. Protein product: CASSETRTGSMSTEAFF.

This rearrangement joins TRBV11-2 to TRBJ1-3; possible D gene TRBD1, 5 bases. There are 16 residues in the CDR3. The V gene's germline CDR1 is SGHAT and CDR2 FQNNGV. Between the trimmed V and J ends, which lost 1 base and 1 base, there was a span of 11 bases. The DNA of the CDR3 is TGTGCCAGCAGCTTAGGGCACGGGGGTTCTGGAAACACCATATATTTT. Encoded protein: CASSLGHGGSGNTIYF.

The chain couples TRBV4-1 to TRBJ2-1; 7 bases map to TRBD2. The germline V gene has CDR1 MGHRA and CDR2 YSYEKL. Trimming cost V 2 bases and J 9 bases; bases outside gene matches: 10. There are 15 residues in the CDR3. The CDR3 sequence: CASSQQAGKNTEQFF. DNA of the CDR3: TGCGCCAGCAGCCAACAAGCGGGAAAGAATACTGAGCAGTTCTTC.

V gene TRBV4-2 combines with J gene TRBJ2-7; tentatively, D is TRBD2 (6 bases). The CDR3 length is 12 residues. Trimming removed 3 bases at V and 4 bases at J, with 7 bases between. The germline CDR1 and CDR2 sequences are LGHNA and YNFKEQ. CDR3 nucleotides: TGTGCCAGCAGCCAGGGGGGTTACGAGCAGTACTTC. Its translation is CASSQGGYEQYF.

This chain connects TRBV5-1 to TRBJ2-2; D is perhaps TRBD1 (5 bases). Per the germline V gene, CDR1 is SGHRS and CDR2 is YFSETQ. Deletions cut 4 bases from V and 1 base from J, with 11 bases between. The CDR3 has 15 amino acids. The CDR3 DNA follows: TGCGCCAGCAGCGGGGTTGACAGGAACACCGGGGAGCTGTTTTTT. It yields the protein CASSGVDRNTGELFF. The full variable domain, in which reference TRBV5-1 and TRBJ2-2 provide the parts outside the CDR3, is KAGVTQTPRYLIKTRGQQVTLSCSPISGHRSVSWYQQTPGQGLQFLFEYFSETQRNKGNFPGRFSGRQFSNSRSEMNVSTLELGDSALYLCASSGVDRNTGELFFGEGSRLTVL.

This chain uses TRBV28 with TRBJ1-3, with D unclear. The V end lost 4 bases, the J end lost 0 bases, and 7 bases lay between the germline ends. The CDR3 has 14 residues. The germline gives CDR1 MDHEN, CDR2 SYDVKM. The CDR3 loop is CASSSGGSGNTIYF. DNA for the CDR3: TGTGCCAGCAGTTCAGGAGGCTCTGGAAACACCATATATTTT.

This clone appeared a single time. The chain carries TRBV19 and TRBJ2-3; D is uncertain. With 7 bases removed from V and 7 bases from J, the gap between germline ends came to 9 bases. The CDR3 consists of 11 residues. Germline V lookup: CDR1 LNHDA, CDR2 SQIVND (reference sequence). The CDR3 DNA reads TGTGCCAGTAAAATCCAAAATACGCAGTATTTT. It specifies CASKIQNTQYF.

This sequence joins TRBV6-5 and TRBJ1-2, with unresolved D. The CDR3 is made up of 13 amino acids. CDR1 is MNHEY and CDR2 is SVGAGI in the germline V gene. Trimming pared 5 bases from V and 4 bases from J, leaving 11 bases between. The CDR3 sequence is CASSLSGIYGYTF. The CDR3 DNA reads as TGTGCCAGCAGTCTGAGCGGGATCTATGGCTACACCTTC.

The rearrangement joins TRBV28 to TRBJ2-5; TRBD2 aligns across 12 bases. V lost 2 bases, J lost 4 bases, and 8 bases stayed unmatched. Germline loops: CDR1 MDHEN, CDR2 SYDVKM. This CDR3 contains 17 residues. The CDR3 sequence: CASSLAHSSGGVETQYF. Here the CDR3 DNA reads TGTGCCAGCAGTTTAGCCCACTCTAGCGGGGGGGTAGAGACCCAGTACTTC.

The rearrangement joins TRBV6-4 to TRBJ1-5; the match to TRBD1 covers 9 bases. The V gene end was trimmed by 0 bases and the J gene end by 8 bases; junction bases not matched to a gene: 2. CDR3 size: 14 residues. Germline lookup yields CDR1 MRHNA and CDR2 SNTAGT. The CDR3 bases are TGTGCCAGCAGTGACTCCGGACAGGGGAAGCCCCAGCATTTT. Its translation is CASSDSGQGKPQHF.

The chain's CDR3 is CASSERRDAIEQFF. The CDR3 DNA reads as TGTGCCAGCAGTGAACGGCGGGACGCCATTGAGCAGTTCTTC. The chain joins TRBV6-1 to TRBJ2-1, with D possibly matching TRBD2 (6 bases). The CDR3 extends over 14 amino acids. Trimming left V 2 bases short and J 9 bases short, with 14 bases between. Germline lookup yields CDR1 MNHNS and CDR2 SASEGT.

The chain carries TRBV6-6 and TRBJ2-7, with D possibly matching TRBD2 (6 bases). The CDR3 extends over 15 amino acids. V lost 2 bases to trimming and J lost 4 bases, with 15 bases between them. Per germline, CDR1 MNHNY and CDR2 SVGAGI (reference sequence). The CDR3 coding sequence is TGTGCCAGCAGTTACGGGGGGAACCCTCTTTACGAGCAGTACTTC. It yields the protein CASSYGGNPLYEQYF.

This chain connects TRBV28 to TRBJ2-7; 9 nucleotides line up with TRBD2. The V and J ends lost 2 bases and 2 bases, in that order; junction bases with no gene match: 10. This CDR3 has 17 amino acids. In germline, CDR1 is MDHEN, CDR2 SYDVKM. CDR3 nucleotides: TGTGCCAGCAGTTTAGTGGTAGCTGGCGGGAGGGCCTACGAGCAGTACTTC. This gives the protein CASSLVVAGGRAYEQYF.

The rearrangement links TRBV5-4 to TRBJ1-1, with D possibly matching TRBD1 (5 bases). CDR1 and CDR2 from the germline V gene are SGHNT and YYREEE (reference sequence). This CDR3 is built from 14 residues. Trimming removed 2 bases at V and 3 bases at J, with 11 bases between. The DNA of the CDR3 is TGTGCCAGCAGCTTACGGACACGGGACACTGAAGCTTTCTTT. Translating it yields CASSLRTRDTEAFF.

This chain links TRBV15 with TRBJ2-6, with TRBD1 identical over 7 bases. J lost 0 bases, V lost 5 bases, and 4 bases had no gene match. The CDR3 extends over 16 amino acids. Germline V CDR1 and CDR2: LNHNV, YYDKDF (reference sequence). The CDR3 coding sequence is TGTGCCACCAGCTTCCGGACAGGCTCTGGGGCCAACGTCCTGACTTTC. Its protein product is CATSFRTGSGANVLTF.

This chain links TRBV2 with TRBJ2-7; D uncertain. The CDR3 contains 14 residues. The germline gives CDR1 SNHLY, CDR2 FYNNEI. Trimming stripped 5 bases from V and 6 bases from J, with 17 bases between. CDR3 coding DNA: TGTGCCAGCAGTTCCGTCACATCAGGAACCGAGCAGTACTTC. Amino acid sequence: CASSSVTSGTEQYF.

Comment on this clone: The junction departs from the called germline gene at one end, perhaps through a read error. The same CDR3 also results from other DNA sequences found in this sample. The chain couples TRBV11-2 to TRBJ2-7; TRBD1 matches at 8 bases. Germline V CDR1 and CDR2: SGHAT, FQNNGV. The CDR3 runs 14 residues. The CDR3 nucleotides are TGTGCCAGCAGCCTAGACAGGGGCCCCTACGAGCAGTACTTC. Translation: CASSLDRGPYEQYF. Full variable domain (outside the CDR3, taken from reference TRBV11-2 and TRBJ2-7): EAGVAQSPRYKIIEKRQSVAFWCNPISGHATLYWYQQILGQGPKLLIQFQNNGVVDDSQLPKDRFSAERLKGVDSTLKIQPAKLEDSAVYLCASSLDRGPYEQYFGPGTRLTVT.